Sequencing of this TCR beta chain was carried out in a study of blood T cell repertoires in COVID-19. V gave up 8 bases and J gave up 0 bases; unmatched junction bases: 8. Looked up from germline, CDR1 is MDHEN and CDR2 is SYDVKM. The CDR3 covers 15 residues. Sequenced by immunoSEQ multiplex PCR; TCRdb stores in-frame clones only, minus some. The table lists 130,000 to 150,000 clones, 80% to 90% of them singletons. This sequence joins TRBV28 and TRBJ2-3, with TRBD1 matching 7 bases. The sequenced sample was peripheral blood. The clonotype was recovered from a woman in her 50s with active or convalescent COVID-19. The chain's CDR3 is CASCNDRASTDTQYF. The DNA of the CDR3 is TGTGCCAGCTGTAACGACAGGGCTAGCACAGATACGCAGTATTTT.